This passage covers 18 T cell receptor beta chains from one sample sequenced in a study of regulatory T cells in long-lasting Graves disease. Time point reported: persistent/refractory GD, antithyroid drugs over 5 years with positive TRAb. There was RNA extracted from PBMCs, and the TCR library was made from it. Construction of TCR beta libraries relied on iRepertoire HTBI primers and on Arm-PCR targeting CDR3 regions. TCRdb re-analysed the multiplex PCR reads in MiXCR, keeping a single row per CDR3 protein. The sample has roughly 700,000 distinct CDR3 sequences; about 30% are singletons. Sequenced here: peripheral blood mononuclear cells (PBMCs), sampled when the disease was refractory, from a patient treated with antithyroid drugs. These receptors came from a female donor with Graves disease.

This clonotype was seen a few times. V usage is TRBV27 and J usage is TRBJ1-2; D gene ambiguous. Per germline, CDR1 MNHEY and CDR2 SMNVEV (reference sequence). This CDR3 is 16 amino acids long. V lost 4 bases, J lost 4 bases, and 19 bases lay in between. The CDR3 coding sequence is TGTGCCAGCAGTTCTTCTCAGGAGAATTTTGCCTATGGCTACACCTTC. Amino acid sequence: CASSSSQENFAYGYTF.

The V gene is TRBV27, the J gene TRBJ2-7; 7 bases agree with TRBD2. Trimming at V came to 5 bases and at J to 4 bases, leaving 11 bases not matched to a gene. This CDR3 contains 15 residues. Germline V lookup: CDR1 MNHEY, CDR2 SMNVEV (reference sequence). The CDR3 is CASSPVGLGGYEQYF. The DNA for the CDR3 is TGTGCCAGCAGTCCCGTTGGGCTCGGGGGGTACGAGCAGTACTTC.

This clonotype has just a few counts. The rearrangement uses TRBV11-1 and TRBJ2-5; D uncertain. The CDR3 contains 12 residues. Germline CDR1 and CDR2: SGHAT and FQDESV (reference sequence). Trimming took off 5 bases at V and 7 bases at J, with 11 bases between the two ends. CDR3 nucleotides: TGTGCCAGCAGCAGTAGCATGAGGACCCAGTACTTC. Translating it yields CASSSSMRTQYF. The full variable domain, its missing parts supplied by reference TRBV11-1 and TRBJ2-5, is EAEVAQSPRYKITEKSQAVAFWCDPISGHATLYWYRQILGQGPELLVQFQDESVVDDSQLPKDRFSAERLKGVDSTLKIQPAELGDSAMYLCASSSSMRTQYFGPGTRLLVL.

The chain carries TRBV5-4 and TRBJ1-2, with 7 bases that match TRBD1. CDR3 length equals 17 residues. The J segment lost 2 bases and the V segment lost 0 bases, leaving 10 bases of the junction unmatched. Germline CDR1 SGHNT, CDR2 YYREEE (reference sequence). CDR3 protein: CASSLEGQRDKNYGYTF. The CDR3 DNA reads as TGTGCCAGCAGCTTGGAGGGACAGCGGGATAAGAACTATGGCTACACCTTC.

Of note for this clonotype: With a much larger clone just one base away, this may be a read error. The chain couples TRBV2 to TRBJ2-7; D possibly corresponds to TRBD1 (6 bases). Trimming removed 8 bases at V and 7 bases at J, with 18 bases between. The CDR3 covers 13 residues. CDR1 and CDR2 (germline): SNHLY, FYNNEI. The CDR3 sequence is CASARQELSEQYF. CDR3 sequence (DNA): TGTGCCAGCGCCCGACAGGAGTTGAGTGAGCAGTACTTC. The whole variable domain, remainder taken from reference TRBV2 and TRBJ2-7, is EPEVTQTPSHQVTQMGQEVILRCVPISNHLYFYWYRQILGQKVEFLVSFYNNEISEKSEIFDDQFSVERPDGSNFTLKIRSTKLEDSAMYFCASARQELSEQYFGPGTRLTVT.

This chain uses TRBV18 with TRBJ1-1; D unresolved. Trimming pared 1 base from V and 2 bases from J, leaving 8 bases between. Per germline, CDR1 KGHSH and CDR2 LQKENI. The CDR3 is made up of 14 amino acids. CDR3 region: CASSPQVFNTEAFF. In nucleotides, the CDR3 is TGTGCCAGCTCACCACAGGTCTTTAACACTGAAGCTTTCTTT.

This chain connects TRBV6-1 to TRBJ2-4, with 7 bases identical to TRBD2. The length of the CDR3 is 14 residues. CDR1 and CDR2 from the germline V gene are MNHNS and SASEGT. V shed 9 bases, J shed 0 bases, and the junction held 5 bases outside the gene matches. The CDR3 spells CASLAELAKNIQYF. The CDR3 coding sequence is TGTGCCAGTCTAGCGGAACTAGCCAAAAACATTCAGTACTTC.

This clonotype was counted ten times or more. The V call is TRBV12-3 or TRBV12-4, the J call TRBJ1-5; no reliable D call. The CDR3 sequence is 15 residues long. V was shortened by 7 bases and J by 0 bases, with 13 bases between the two germline ends. DNA of the CDR3: TGTGCCAGCACTTTCGGGCACAATAGCAATCAGCCCCAGCATTTT. Amino acid sequence: CASTFGHNSNQPQHF.

The chain recombines TRBV18 with TRBJ1-2, with D unresolved. This CDR3 has 13 amino acids. Trimming left V 3 bases short and J 6 bases short, with 11 bases between. Germline V lookup: CDR1 KGHSH, CDR2 LQKENI. The CDR3 DNA reads as TGTGCCAGCTCACCGAGGACTGACGATGGCTACACCTTC. It yields the protein CASSPRTDDGYTF.

This clonotype was seen a handful of times. The rearrangement joins TRBV5-6 to TRBJ2-7; D is perhaps TRBD2 (5 bases). Trimming pared 6 bases from V and 2 bases from J, leaving 21 bases between. The CDR3 sequence is 16 residues long. Germline assignment: CDR1 SGHDT and CDR2 YYEEEE. CDR3 coding DNA: TGTGCCAGCACCAGTTGGATGTCCCCCGGGACCTACGAGCAGTACTTC. Translation gives CASTSWMSPGTYEQYF.

This clonotype came up many times. The chain is built from TRBV3-1 and TRBJ1-4, with TRBD1 matching over 7 bases. V lost 4 bases, J lost 8 bases, and 7 bases stayed unmatched. Germline CDR1 is LGHDT and CDR2 is YNNKEL (reference sequence). The CDR3 contains 14 residues. CDR3 sequence (DNA): TGTGCCAGCAGCCCCGAGACAGGGTACGAAAAACTGTTTTTT. Translating it yields CASSPETGYEKLFF.

The rearrangement joins TRBV11-2 to TRBJ2-1; the D gene is possibly TRBD2 (6 bases). The V end lost 5 bases, the J end lost 4 bases, and 15 bases lay between the germline ends. Germline assignment: CDR1 SGHAT and CDR2 FQNNGV. CDR3 length equals 15 residues. In DNA form, the CDR3 reads TGTGCCAGCAGCCTCGGGACTCGACGATACAATGAGCAGTTCTTC. The encoded protein is CASSLGTRRYNEQFF.

This clonotype turned up a few times. Here the CDR3 reads CASSLRGTGRDEQYF. CDR3 sequence (DNA): TGTGCCAGCAGCTTAAGGGGGACAGGTCGCGACGAGCAGTACTTC. The J gene is TRBJ2-7, the V gene TRBV7-2; TRBD1 agrees at 8 bases. CDR1 and CDR2 from the germline V gene are SGHTA and FQGNSA. With V trimmed by 2 bases and J by 5 bases, 8 bases remained unmatched. This CDR3 is 15 amino acids long.

The chain uses TRBV2 and TRBJ2-5; D is uncertain. The CDR3 runs 17 residues. Germline V gene data show CDR1 as SNHLY and CDR2 as FYNNEI. The V end was cut by 0 bases, the J end by 5 bases, with 19 bases between. In DNA, the CDR3 is TGTGCCAGCAGTGAAGCTGAGGTGGCCCCCGCTAAGGAGACCCAGTACTTC. Its protein product is CASSEAEVAPAKETQYF. The entire variable domain, with the rest obtained from reference TRBV2 and TRBJ2-5, is as follows: EPEVTQTPSHQVTQMGQEVILRCVPISNHLYFYWYRQILGQKVEFLVSFYNNEISEKSEIFDDQFSVERPDGSNFTLKIRSTKLEDSAMYFCASSEAEVAPAKETQYFGPGTRLLVL.

The chain employs TRBV30 and TRBJ2-3; the match to TRBD2 covers 8 bases. The CDR3 has 14 residues. Germline assignment: CDR1 GTSNPN and CDR2 SVGIG (reference sequence). V trimming: 1 base; J trimming: 1 base; junction bases outside the gene matches: 1. CDR3 sequence reads: CAWSGAGGTDTQYF. CDR3 sequence (DNA): TGTGCCTGGAGTGGAGCGGGGGGCACAGATACGCAGTATTTT.

This clonotype has only a few counts. The chain is built from TRBV14 and TRBJ1-1, with unresolved D. CDR3 length equals 16 residues. V was clipped by 4 bases and J by 3 bases, with 18 bases between them. Germline V gene lookup returns CDR1 SGHDN and CDR2 FVKESK. The CDR3 coding sequence is TGTGCCAGCAGCCCCCCCCCTCCATACCACGACACTGAAGCTTTCTTT. Amino acids: CASSPPPPYHDTEAFF.

Written as DNA, the CDR3 is TGTGCCAGCGTCACCATACACACCGGGGAGCTGTTTTTT. Its translation is CASVTIHTGELFF. V is TRBV6-2 or TRBV6-3 and J is TRBJ2-2; no reliable D call. CDR3 length: 13 residues. V was cut by 8 bases and J by 3 bases, with 10 bases left in between. Germline assignment: CDR1 MNHEY and CDR2 SVGEGT.

The chain joins TRBV5-1 to TRBJ2-7; TRBD2 agrees at 9 bases. Unmatched junction bases numbered 7, after V lost 5 bases and J lost 1 base. CDR3 length equals 15 residues. Per germline, CDR1 SGHRS and CDR2 YFSETQ. CDR3 amino acids: CASRTTSGQSYEQYF. The CDR3 nucleotides are TGCGCCAGCAGGACAACTAGCGGGCAATCCTACGAGCAGTACTTC.